The 14 T cell receptor beta chains below come from one sample, sequenced in a study of T cell responses to AZD1222 COVID-19 vaccine. TCRdb's copy holds only in-frame clones and misses some; the assay was immunoSEQ multiplex PCR. The sample shows tens of thousands of clones, around nine tenths of them seen only once. The sequencing used peripheral blood, collected on day 0 of AZD1222 vaccination. The receptors originated from an adult in good health.

V and J are TRBV5-1 and TRBJ1-2; 7 bases fit TRBD1. This CDR3 has 13 residues. The trim removed 5 bases at V and 5 bases at J, leaving 6 bases unmatched. CDR1 is SGHRS, CDR2 YFSETQ, per germline. The CDR3 nucleotides read TGCGCCAGCAGTACAGGGGAAAGGTATGGCTACACCTTC. Encoded protein: CASSTGERYGYTF.

The V call is TRBV2, the J call TRBJ2-5; 8 bases line up with TRBD1. V lost 4 bases to trimming and J lost 2 bases; unmatched junction nucleotides: 3. CDR1 is SNHLY, CDR2 FYNNEI, per germline. The CDR3 covers 14 residues. CDR3 coding DNA: TGTGCCAGCAGTGCACGACAGGGGCAAGAGACCCAGTACTTC. The encoded protein is CASSARQGQETQYF.

This clone is categorized as medium-sized. Other DNA sequences in the sample encode the same CDR3. The chain is built from TRBV6-1 and TRBJ1-6, with 11 bases fitting TRBD1. The CDR3 totals 15 residues. With V trimmed by 1 base and J by 7 bases, 0 bases remained unmatched. Germline CDR1 is MNHNS and CDR2 is SASEGT. CDR3 region: CASSEGTGGNSPLHF. The CDR3 region has the DNA TGTGCCAGCAGTGAAGGGACAGGGGGCAATTCACCCCTCCACTTT.

This sequence joins TRBV5-1 and TRBJ2-5, with unresolved D. The V gene's germline CDR1 is SGHRS and CDR2 YFSETQ. The germline V and J ends were trimmed by 0 bases and 0 bases, with 12 bases remaining between them. The CDR3 length is 16 residues. The CDR3 nucleotides are TGCGCCAGCAGCTTGGAAGCTTCGTTGGACCAAGAGACCCAGTACTTC. Encoded protein: CASSLEASLDQETQYF.

There are a few counts of this clone. The rearrangement links TRBV7-2 to TRBJ2-2; 8 nucleotides match TRBD1. Per germline, CDR1 SGHTA and CDR2 FQGNSA. With 3 bases clipped from V and 4 bases from J, the junction kept 4 bases outside the gene matches. The CDR3 covers 15 residues. The CDR3 sequence is CASSFTGGGTGELFF. For the CDR3, the DNA is TGTGCCAGCAGCTTTACAGGGGGAGGCACCGGGGAGCTGTTTTTT.

The rearrangement uses TRBV9 and TRBJ2-2; D remains unclear. The CDR3 length is 14 residues. Trimming removed 0 bases at V and 5 bases at J, with 8 bases between. Germline V gene sequence: CDR1 SGDLS, CDR2 YYNGEE. The CDR3 DNA reads TGTGCCAGCAGCGTAGCCCCGGGTACCGGGGAGCTGTTTTTT. It encodes CASSVAPGTGELFF.

V usage is TRBV27 and J usage is TRBJ1-2; 9 nucleotides agree with TRBD1. Trimming took 3 bases from V and 0 from J; bases not matched to a gene: 5. The germline gives CDR1 MNHEY, CDR2 SMNVEV (reference sequence). The CDR3 spans 16 residues. The CDR3 nucleotides read TGTGCCAGCAGTTTTCTGGGGGACAGGGCTAACTATGGCTACACCTTC. Protein sequence: CASSFLGDRANYGYTF.

This clone is termed medium-sized. The genes are TRBV4-2 and TRBJ2-6; D gene ambiguous. V lost 0 bases to trimming and J lost 1 base, with 7 bases between them. The CDR3 is made up of 16 amino acids. CDR1 LGHNA and CDR2 YNFKEQ come from the germline V gene. CDR3 amino acids: CASSQDNLSGANVLTF. In DNA form, the CDR3 reads TGTGCCAGCAGCCAAGATAACTTATCTGGGGCCAACGTCCTGACTTTC.

This rearrangement joins TRBV5-1 to TRBJ1-1, with 9 bases fitting TRBD1. V lost 4 bases and J lost 2; bases outside the gene matches: 9. The germline V gene has CDR1 SGHRS and CDR2 YFSETQ. The CDR3 spans 16 residues. CDR3 region: CASSQAWGQGNTEAFF. The CDR3 nucleotides read TGCGCCAGCAGCCAAGCGTGGGGACAGGGAAACACTGAAGCTTTCTTT.

The genes are TRBV3-1 (or the pseudogene TRBV3-2) and TRBJ2-2, with TRBD1 matching 9 bases. The CDR3 has 15 amino acids. V was clipped by 5 bases and J by 6 bases; unmatched bases: 7. Germline V CDR1 and CDR2: LGHDT, YNNKEL (reference sequence). CDR3 bases: TGTGCCAGCAGCAAGGGACAGGGTGAGGCCGGGGAGCTGTTTTTT. Residues: CASSKGQGEAGELFF.

The V and J genes are TRBV7-9 and TRBJ2-2; TRBD1 agrees at 11 bases. Trimming removed 5 bases from V and 3 bases from J; junction bases left unmatched: 5. The CDR3 consists of 16 residues. From germline, CDR1 is SEHNR and CDR2 FQNEAQ (reference sequence). For the CDR3, the DNA is TGTGCCAGCAGCAACCGGGACAGGGGGGACACCGGGGAGCTGTTTTTT. Translating it yields CASSNRDRGDTGELFF.

The rearrangement joins TRBV9 to TRBJ2-5; D ambiguous. This CDR3 contains 14 residues. The germline CDR1 and CDR2 sequences are SGDLS and YYNGEE. With 0 bases removed from V and 5 bases from J, the gap between germline ends came to 11 bases. CDR3 region: CASSVALHPETQYF. The CDR3 region has the DNA TGTGCCAGCAGCGTAGCTCTACACCCCGAGACCCAGTACTTC.

The rearrangement joins TRBV30 to TRBJ2-3, with 13 bases that match TRBD2. The V gene end was trimmed by 1 base and the J gene end by 7 bases; junction bases not matched to a gene: 8. The CDR3 spans 16 residues. The germline CDR1 and CDR2 sequences are GTSNPN and SVGIG (reference sequence). The CDR3 reads CAWSGVWGLAGNTQYF. In nucleotides, the CDR3 is TGTGCCTGGAGTGGGGTCTGGGGACTAGCGGGAAATACGCAGTATTTT.

The V call is TRBV4-3, the J call TRBJ1-6; D not resolved. V was clipped by 0 bases and J by 8 bases, with 8 bases between them. The CDR3 totals 14 residues. Germline CDR1 LGHNA, CDR2 YSLEER. The CDR3 is CASSQDFGYSPLHF. Here the CDR3 DNA reads TGCGCCAGCAGCCAAGATTTTGGCTATTCACCCCTCCACTTT.